The clone carrying this T cell receptor beta chain was picked up many times. As yet, its antigen is unknown. This entry is derived from a study of T cells in Graves' hyperthyroidism and ophthalmopathy. Amplified TCR beta CDR3 regions came from RNA transcripts. An initial round of RT-PCR targeting the TCR CDR3 relied on the HTBI primer set. TCRdb re-derived calls from the multiplex PCR reads in MiXCR, one entry per CDR3 protein. The repertoire includes under 350,000 distinct CDR3 sequences, under 25% of them detected once, and around 45% sits in the top ten. General study results and limits: Blood shared most expanded thyroid clonotypes above 0.001.

This CDR3 has 18 amino acids. The ends were cut back, 0 bases at V and 0 bases at J, with 16 bases in the middle. Germline CDR1 is SGDLS and CDR2 is YYNGEE. Hyperthyroidism, newly diagnosed and lasting under 2 months, affected patients aged 18 to 65. A patient was excluded if there was uncontrolled infection, other autoimmune disease, pregnancy or lactation. The origin of this receptor is a woman aged 45-60 years with Graves' hyperthyroidism. J is TRBJ1-3 and V is TRBV9; TRBD1 is a possible D gene (6 bases). The sample taken for sequencing was blood. CDR3: CASSVATGKGGSGNTIYF. The CDR3 DNA is TGTGCCAGCAGCGTAGCTACGGGCAAGGGGGGCTCTGGAAACACCATATATTTT.